The present T cell receptor (beta chain) was sequenced within a study of PD-L1 blockade in urothelial cancer. As for the study in general: Patients took up atezolizumab in 2014 at 1,200 mg intravenously every 3 weeks. Prior chemotherapy regimens per patient numbered 0 to 3.

The sample's time point: peripheral blood 6 weeks after treatment start. Patients were living with locally advanced or metastatic urothelial carcinoma. Germline CDR1 is GTSNPN and CDR2 is SVGIG (reference sequence). The junction had 6 bases not matched to a gene; V was cut back by 4 bases and J by 5 bases. The CDR3 is 13 amino acids. TCRdb keeps only in-frame clones here, not all; method: immunoSEQ multiplex PCR. This table holds around 50,000 clones, roughly 88% found once. This clonotype was sampled from a man in his fifties with urothelial cancer. The chain couples TRBV30 to TRBJ2-7; 9 bases agree with TRBD1. Sequencing used PBMCs, obtained around atezolizumab (anti-PD-L1) treatment. The CDR3 reads CAWNRDRADEQYF. The CDR3 nucleotides are TGTGCCTGGAACCGGGACAGGGCAGACGAGCAGTACTTC.